This TCR beta chain is drawn from a study of T cell repertoires in cytomegalovirus infection. The germline V gene has CDR1 LGHNT and CDR2 FRNRAP. The germline V and J ends were trimmed by 7 bases and 0 bases, with 13 bases remaining between them. This CDR3 region has 14 residues. Each CDR3 protein is one row after TCRdb ran MiXCR on the reads. Of some 680,000 distinct CDR3 sequences detected, roughly 35% appear once; the ten largest clones hold around 2.6%. The source of this sequence is a human donor in good health (CMV status not recorded). Some clones in this sample may be carry-over from other donors' samples. Sequenced material: PBMCs. The V gene is TRBV12-5, the J gene TRBJ2-7, with no clear D. CDR3 DNA sequence: TGTGCTAGTGCCCTCGACGGATTCTCCTACGAGCAGTACTTC. The encoded protein is CASALDGFSYEQYF. Drawing the rest from reference TRBV12-5 and TRBJ2-7, the complete variable domain is DARVTQTPRHKVTEMGQEVTMRCQPILGHNTVFWYRQTMMQGLELLAYFRNRAPLDDSGMPKDRFSAEMPDATLATLKIQPSEPRDSAVYFCASALDGFSYEQYFGPGTRLTVT.